This T cell receptor (beta chain) was retrieved from a study of OX40 agonist ivuxolimab in advanced cancers. Sequencing used immunoSEQ multiplex PCR; TCRdb keeps in-frame clones, though not all of them. The repertoire holds about 61,000 clones, with roughly four fifths as singletons. CDR3 length: 15 amino acids. Germline CDR1 reads MNHEY; CDR2 reads SMNVEV (reference sequence). V was trimmed by 0 bases and J by 8 bases, leaving 14 bases between them. The sequence derives from an adult with an advanced solid tumor such as melanoma, head and neck, liver or kidney cancer. This specimen consisted of CD4+ or CD8+ T cells sorted from blood, obtained in a trial of the OX40 agonist ivuxolimab. This rearrangement joins TRBV27 to TRBJ2-4; TRBD2 might be the D (7 bases). DNA of the CDR3: TGTGCCAGCAGTTTATCGGAGGGGGGGAGGTACATTCAGTACTTC. Amino acid sequence: CASSLSEGGRYIQYF.